Following are 2 T cell receptor beta chains from one sample sequenced in a study of CD8+CD57+ T cells in acquired aplastic anemia. TCR beta VDJ and CDR3 profiling used genomic DNA as template. Via MiXCR, TCRdb re-called the reads, giving one row per CDR3 protein. Found here are about 71,000 distinct CDR3 sequences, 45% to 60% of them singletons; the top ten hold about 9%. The sequencing input was sorted CD4+, CD8+, or CD8+CD57+ T cells (not recorded which) from PBMCs. These receptors all stem from a human donor in good health, serving as a control.

This clonotype was detected a few times. The chain employs TRBV3-1 and TRBJ2-3; D is unresolved. Looked up from germline, CDR1 is LGHDT and CDR2 is YNNKEL (reference sequence). V gave up 0 bases and J gave up 4 bases, with 17 bases separating them. The CDR3 has 17 amino acids. DNA of the CDR3: TGTGCCAGCAGCCAAGATTCAGACCTAGTCGTTCCAGATACGCAGTATTTT. Its protein is CASSQDSDLVVPDTQYF.

In its sample, this clonotype was seen many times. The chain employs TRBV6-5 and TRBJ2-1; the match to TRBD2 covers 10 bases. This CDR3 is 14 amino acids long. The V segment lost 5 bases and the J segment 6 bases; nucleotides outside the gene matches: 4. CDR1 MNHEY and CDR2 SVGAGI come from the germline V gene. The CDR3 bases are TGTGCCAGCAGTAAGCGGGGGGGCCTCAATGAGCAGTTCTTC. Residues: CASSKRGGLNEQFF.